A single T cell receptor beta chain is shown here with its context. The record originates from a study of PD-1 blockade in mismatch repair-deficient tumors. Using immunoSEQ multiplex PCR, the repertoire was profiled, and TCRdb retains in-frame clones only, with some absent. The table shows about 22,000 clones, with approximately 84% occurring only once. Mismatch repair deficiency was confirmed in all patients, by PCR or immunohistochemistry. TCR sequencing covered a few patients who responded to pembrolizumab. CDR1 and CDR2 from the germline V gene are MNHEY and SMNVEV (reference sequence). This CDR3 is 15 amino acids long. Trimming removed 1 base from V and 0 bases from J, with 9 bases in between.

The V gene is TRBV27, the J gene TRBJ1-1; no reliable D call. The receptor's source is an adult with mismatch repair-deficient cancer. The sequences come from peripheral blood, collected 2 weeks after starting pembrolizumab. The CDR3 DNA reads as TGTGCCAGCAGTTTATATCCGTTCATGAACACTGAAGCTTTCTTT. Amino acids: CASSLYPFMNTEAFF.